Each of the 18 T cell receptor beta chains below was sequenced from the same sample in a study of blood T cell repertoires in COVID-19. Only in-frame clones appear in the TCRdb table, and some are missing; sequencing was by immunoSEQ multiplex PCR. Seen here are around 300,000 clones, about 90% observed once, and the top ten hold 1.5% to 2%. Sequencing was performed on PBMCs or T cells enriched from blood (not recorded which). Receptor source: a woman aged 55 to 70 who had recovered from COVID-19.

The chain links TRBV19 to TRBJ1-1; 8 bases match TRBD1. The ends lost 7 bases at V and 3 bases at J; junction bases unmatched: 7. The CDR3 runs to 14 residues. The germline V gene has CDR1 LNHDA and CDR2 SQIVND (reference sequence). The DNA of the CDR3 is TGTGCCAGTACCATTGGACAGGGTTACACTGAAGCTTTCTTT. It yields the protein CASTIGQGYTEAFF.

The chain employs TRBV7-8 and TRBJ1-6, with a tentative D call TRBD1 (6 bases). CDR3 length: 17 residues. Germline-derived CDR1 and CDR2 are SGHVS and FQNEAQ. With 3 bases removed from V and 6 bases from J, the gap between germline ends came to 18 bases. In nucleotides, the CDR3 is TGTGCCAGCAGCTTTGGCACCCCCGGACAGATTAATTCACCCCTCCACTTT. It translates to CASSFGTPGQINSPLHF.

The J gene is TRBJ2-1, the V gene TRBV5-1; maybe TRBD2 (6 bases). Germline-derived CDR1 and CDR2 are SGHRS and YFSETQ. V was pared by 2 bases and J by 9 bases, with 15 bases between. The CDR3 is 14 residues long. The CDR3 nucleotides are TGCGCCAGCAGCTTAGGCCCCAACGGGAGTGAGCAGTTCTTC. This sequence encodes CASSLGPNGSEQFF.

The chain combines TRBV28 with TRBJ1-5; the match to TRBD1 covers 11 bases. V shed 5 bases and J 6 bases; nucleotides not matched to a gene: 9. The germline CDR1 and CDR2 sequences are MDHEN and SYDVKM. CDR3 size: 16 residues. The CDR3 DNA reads TGTGCCAGCAGTCGGTCAGGGACAGGGGGTGGTCAGCCCCAGCATTTT. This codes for CASSRSGTGGGQPQHF.

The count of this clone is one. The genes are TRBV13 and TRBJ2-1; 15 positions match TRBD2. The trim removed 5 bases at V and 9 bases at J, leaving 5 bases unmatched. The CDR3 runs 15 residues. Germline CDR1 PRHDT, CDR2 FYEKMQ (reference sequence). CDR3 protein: CASSPGLAGGGEQFF. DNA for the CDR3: TGTGCCAGCAGCCCTGGACTAGCGGGAGGGGGTGAGCAGTTCTTC.

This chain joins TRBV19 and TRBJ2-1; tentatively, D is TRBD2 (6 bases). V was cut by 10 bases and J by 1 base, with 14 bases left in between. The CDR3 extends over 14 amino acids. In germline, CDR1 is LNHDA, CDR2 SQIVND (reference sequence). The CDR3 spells CATWDSRSYNEQFF. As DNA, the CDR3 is TGTGCCACCTGGGACTCCCGGTCCTACAATGAGCAGTTCTTC.

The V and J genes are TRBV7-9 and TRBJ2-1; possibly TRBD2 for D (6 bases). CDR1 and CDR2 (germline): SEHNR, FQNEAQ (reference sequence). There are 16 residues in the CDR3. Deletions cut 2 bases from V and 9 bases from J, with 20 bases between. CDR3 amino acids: CASSLTPGLDLGEQFF. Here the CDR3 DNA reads TGTGCCAGCAGCTTAACTCCGGGACTGGACTTGGGTGAGCAGTTCTTC.

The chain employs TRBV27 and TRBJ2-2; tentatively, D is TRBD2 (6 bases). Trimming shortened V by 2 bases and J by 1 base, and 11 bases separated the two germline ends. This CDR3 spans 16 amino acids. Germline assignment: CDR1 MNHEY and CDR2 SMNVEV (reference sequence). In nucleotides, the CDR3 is TGTGCCAGCAGTTTAATGGCCGGGGGGAACACCGGGGAGCTGTTTTTT. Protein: CASSLMAGGNTGELFF.

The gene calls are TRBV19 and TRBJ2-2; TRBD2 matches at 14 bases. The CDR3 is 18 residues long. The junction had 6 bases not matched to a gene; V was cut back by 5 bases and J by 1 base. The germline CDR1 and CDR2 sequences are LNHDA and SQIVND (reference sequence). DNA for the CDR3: TGTGCCAGTAGTCCCAGGACTAGCGGGGGGCGGAACACCGGGGAGCTGTTTTTT. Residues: CASSPRTSGGRNTGELFF. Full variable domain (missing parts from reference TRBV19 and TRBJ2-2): DGGITQSPKYLFRKEGQNVTLSCEQNLNHDAMYWYRQDPGQGLRLIYYSQIVNDFQKGDIAEGYSVSREKKESFPLTVTSAQKNPTAFYLCASSPRTSGGRNTGELFFGEGSRLTVL.

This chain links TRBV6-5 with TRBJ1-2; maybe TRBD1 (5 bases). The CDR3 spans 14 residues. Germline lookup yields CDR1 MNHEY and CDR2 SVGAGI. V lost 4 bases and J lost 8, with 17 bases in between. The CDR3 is CASSWGDISEGYTF. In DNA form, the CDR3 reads TGTGCCAGCAGTTGGGGCGATATCTCCGAAGGCTACACCTTC.

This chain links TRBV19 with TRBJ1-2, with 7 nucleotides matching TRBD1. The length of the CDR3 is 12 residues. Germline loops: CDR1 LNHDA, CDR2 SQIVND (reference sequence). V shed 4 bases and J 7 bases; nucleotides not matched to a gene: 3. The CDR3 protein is CASSRQGLGYTF. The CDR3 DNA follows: TGTGCCAGTAGTAGACAGGGACTTGGCTACACCTTC.

The CDR3 region is CASSYSLEQYF. The CDR3 DNA follows: TGTGCCAGCAGTTATTCGCTAGAGCAGTACTTC. The chain combines TRBV6-6 with TRBJ2-7; D remains ambiguous. The ends were cut back, 3 bases at V and 7 bases at J, with 7 bases in the middle. CDR1 is MNHNY, CDR2 SVGAGI, per germline (reference sequence). This CDR3 has 11 residues.

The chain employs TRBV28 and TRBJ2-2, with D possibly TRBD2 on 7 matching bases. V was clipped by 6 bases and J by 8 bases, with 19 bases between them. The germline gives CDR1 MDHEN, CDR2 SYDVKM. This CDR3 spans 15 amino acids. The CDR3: CASSPLGGASGELFF. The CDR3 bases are TGTGCCAGCAGCCCCCTAGGGGGGGCGTCTGGGGAGCTGTTTTTT.

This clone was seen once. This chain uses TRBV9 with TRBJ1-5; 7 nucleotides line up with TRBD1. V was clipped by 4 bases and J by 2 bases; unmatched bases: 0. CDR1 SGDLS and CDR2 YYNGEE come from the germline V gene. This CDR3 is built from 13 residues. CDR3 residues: CASSTGGNQPQHF. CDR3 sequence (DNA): TGTGCCAGCAGCACAGGGGGCAATCAGCCCCAGCATTTT.

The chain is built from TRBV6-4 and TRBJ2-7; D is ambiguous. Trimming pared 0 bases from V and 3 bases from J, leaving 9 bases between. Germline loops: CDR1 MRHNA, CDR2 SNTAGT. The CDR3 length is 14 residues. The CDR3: CASSDSGQRYEQYF. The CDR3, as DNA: TGTGCCAGCAGTGACTCAGGCCAGCGCTACGAGCAGTACTTC.

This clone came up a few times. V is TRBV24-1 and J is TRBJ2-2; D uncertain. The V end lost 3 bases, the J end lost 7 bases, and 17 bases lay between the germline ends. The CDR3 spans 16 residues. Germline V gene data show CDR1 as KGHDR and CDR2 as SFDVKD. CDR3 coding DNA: TGTGCCACCAGTGATACCGGTCGCGGTTTCGTCGGGGAGCTGTTTTTT. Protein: CATSDTGRGFVGELFF.

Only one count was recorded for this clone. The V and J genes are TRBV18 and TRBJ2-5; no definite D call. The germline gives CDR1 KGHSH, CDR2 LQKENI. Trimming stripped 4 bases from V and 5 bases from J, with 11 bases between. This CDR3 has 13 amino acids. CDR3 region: CASSRGVSETQYF. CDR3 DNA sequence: TGTGCCAGCTCACGCGGAGTGAGCGAGACCCAGTACTTC.

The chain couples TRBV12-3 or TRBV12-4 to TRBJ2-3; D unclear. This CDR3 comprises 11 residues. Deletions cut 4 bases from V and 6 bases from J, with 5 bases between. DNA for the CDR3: TGTGCCAGCAGTTATATGGATACGCAGTATTTT. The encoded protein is CASSYMDTQYF.